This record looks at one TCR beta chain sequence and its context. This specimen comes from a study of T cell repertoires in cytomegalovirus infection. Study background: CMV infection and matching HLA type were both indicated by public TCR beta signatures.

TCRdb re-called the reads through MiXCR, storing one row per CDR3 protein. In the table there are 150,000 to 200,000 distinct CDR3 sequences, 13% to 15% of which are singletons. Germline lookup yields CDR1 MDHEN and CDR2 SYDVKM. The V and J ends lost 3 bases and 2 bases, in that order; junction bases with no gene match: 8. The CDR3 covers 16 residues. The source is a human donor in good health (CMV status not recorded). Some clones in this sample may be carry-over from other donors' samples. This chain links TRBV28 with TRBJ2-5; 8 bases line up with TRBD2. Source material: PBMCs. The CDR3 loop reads CASSFGGIAGQETQYF. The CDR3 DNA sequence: TGTGCCAGCAGTTTCGGTGGGATAGCGGGGCAAGAGACCCAGTACTTC.